These 20 T cell receptor beta chains share one sample of origin, sequenced in a study of OX40 agonist ivuxolimab in advanced cancers. Some clones are missing from TCRdb's copy, which holds only in-frame ones; the method was immunoSEQ multiplex PCR. The sample contains 35,000 to 40,000 clones, about 89% of which appear only once. Source: CD4+ or CD8+ T cells sorted from blood, taken in a trial of the OX40 agonist ivuxolimab. The receptors stem from an adult with an advanced solid tumor such as melanoma, head and neck, liver or kidney cancer.

This chain connects TRBV28 to TRBJ2-3, with 8 bases lining up with TRBD2. The CDR3 totals 16 residues. Germline V CDR1 and CDR2: MDHEN, SYDVKM. V trimming: 5 bases; J trimming: 2 bases; junction bases outside the gene matches: 9. The CDR3 DNA reads as TGTGCCAGCAGTCCCTCTCCGGGGGGGGTCACAGATACGCAGTATTTT. This gives the protein CASSPSPGGVTDTQYF.

The chain couples TRBV28 to TRBJ1-1, with 10 bases matching TRBD1. V gave up 3 bases and J gave up 0 bases; unmatched junction bases: 16. Germline CDR1 is MDHEN and CDR2 is SYDVKM. This CDR3 contains 20 residues. This chain's CDR3 is CASSFKYEGDRGVMNTEAFF. The CDR3 region has the DNA TGTGCCAGCAGTTTCAAGTACGAGGGGGACAGGGGTGTTATGAACACTGAAGCTTTCTTT.

This chain links TRBV7-6 with TRBJ2-7; D possibly uses TRBD1 or TRBD2 (5 bases each). Germline V gives CDR1 SGHVS, CDR2 FNYEAQ. There are 14 residues in the CDR3. V lost 2 bases and J 3 bases, leaving 11 bases between the germline ends. CDR3 sequence: CASSLSEGIYEQYF. CDR3 in DNA: TGTGCCAGCAGCTTAAGTGAGGGGATCTACGAGCAGTACTTC.

The genes are TRBV27 and TRBJ1-3; D remains unclear. The germline V gene has CDR1 MNHEY and CDR2 SMNVEV (reference sequence). V was pared by 2 bases and J by 0 bases, with 8 bases between. The CDR3 sequence is 15 residues long. The CDR3 protein is CASSLTPSSGNTIYF. CDR3 nucleotide sequence: TGTGCCAGCAGTTTAACACCCTCCTCTGGAAACACCATATATTTT.

The chain joins TRBV15 to TRBJ1-5, with D perhaps matching TRBD1 (6 bases). From germline, CDR1 is LNHNV and CDR2 YYDKDF (reference sequence). Trimming cost V 1 base and J 5 bases, with 12 bases left between them. CDR3 size: 15 residues. This CDR3 reads CATSRASGEHQPQHF. CDR3 coding DNA: TGTGCCACCAGCAGAGCTTCAGGGGAGCATCAGCCCCAGCATTTT.

The genes are TRBV12-5 and TRBJ1-6, with TRBD1 identical over 9 bases. V gave up 4 bases and J gave up 7 bases; unmatched junction bases: 2. Germline assignment: CDR1 LGHNT and CDR2 FRNRAP. This CDR3 is built from 14 residues. The CDR3 nucleotides read TGTGCTAGTGGTTGGGACAGGGAAAATTCACCCCTCCACTTT. This gives the protein CASGWDRENSPLHF.

This chain links TRBV10-3 with TRBJ1-1; 11 bases match TRBD1. J lost 0 bases, V lost 10 bases, and 10 bases had no gene match. The CDR3 spans 16 residues. Germline CDR1 ENHRY, CDR2 SYGVKD. CDR3 nucleotide sequence: TGTGCCAGCGGACAGGGGGCACTTCATGTGAACACTGAAGCTTTCTTT. Encoded protein: CASGQGALHVNTEAFF.

This chain links TRBV5-6 with TRBJ2-7; unclear D gene. The CDR3 is 15 residues long. Trimming pared 4 bases from V and 4 bases from J, leaving 18 bases between. Germline CDR1 is SGHDT and CDR2 is YYEEEE. This chain's CDR3 is CASSHSALPLYEQYF. DNA of the CDR3: TGTGCCAGCAGCCACTCAGCCCTTCCACTTTACGAGCAGTACTTC.

V gene TRBV28 combines with J gene TRBJ2-2, with D possibly TRBD2 on 6 matching bases. The germline V and J ends were trimmed by 5 bases and 5 bases, with 15 bases remaining between them. The CDR3 loop spans 15 amino acids. Germline V gives CDR1 MDHEN, CDR2 SYDVKM. The chain's CDR3 is CASSPPFGGTGELFF. CDR3 bases: TGTGCCAGCAGTCCTCCTTTCGGGGGTACCGGGGAGCTGTTTTTT. Drawing the rest from reference TRBV28 and TRBJ2-2, the complete variable domain is DVKVTQSSRYLVKRTGEKVFLECVQDMDHENMFWYRQDPGLGLRLIYFSYDVKMKEKGDIPEGYSVSREKKERFSLILESASTNQTSMYLCASSPPFGGTGELFFGEGSRLTVL.

The V gene is TRBV7-9, the J gene TRBJ2-2; D ambiguous. The CDR3 totals 12 residues. V lost 5 bases to trimming and J lost 3 bases, with 4 bases between them. Germline V gene sequence: CDR1 SEHNR, CDR2 FQNEAQ (reference sequence). Written as DNA, the CDR3 is TGTGCCAGCAGCGTTTACACCGGGGAGCTGTTTTTT. This gives the protein CASSVYTGELFF.

The chain combines TRBV10-2 with TRBJ2-3; 12 positions match TRBD2. Looked up from germline, CDR1 is WSHSY and CDR2 is SAAADI. The CDR3 length is 16 residues. The trim removed 2 bases at V and 1 base at J, leaving 1 base unmatched. The CDR3 DNA is TGCGCCAGCAGTGAGCGGACTAGCGGGGGCACAGATACGCAGTATTTT. This codes for CASSERTSGGTDTQYF.

The rearrangement links TRBV5-6 to TRBJ1-2; TRBD1 is a possible D gene (6 bases). This CDR3 is built from 14 residues. V lost 4 bases to trimming and J lost 6 bases, with 16 bases between them. CDR1 and CDR2 (germline): SGHDT, YYEEEE. As DNA, the CDR3 is TGTGCCAGCAGCCTCTGGGGGGGGGCCGATGGCTACACCTTC. Residues: CASSLWGGADGYTF. The full variable domain, its missing parts supplied by reference TRBV5-6 and TRBJ1-2, is DAGVTQSPTHLIKTRGQQVTLRCSPKSGHDTVSWYQQALGQGPQFIFQYYEEEERQRGNFPDRFSGHQFPNYSSELNVNALLLGDSALYLCASSLWGGADGYTFGSGTRLTVV.

This clone has just one count. The chain has TRBV29-1 and TRBJ2-1; TRBD1 matches 8 bases. J gave up 7 bases and V 6 bases, and 2 bases lay outside the gene matches. The V gene's germline CDR1 is SQVTM and CDR2 ANQGSEA. The CDR3 extends over 11 amino acids. The DNA of the CDR3 is TGCAGCGTCCACAGGGGGAATGAGCAGTTCTTC. This codes for CSVHRGNEQFF.

V usage is TRBV7-9 and J usage is TRBJ2-2; D is unclear. The germline V gene encodes CDR1 SEHNR and CDR2 FQNEAQ (reference sequence). V shed 4 bases and J shed 4 bases, with 13 bases lying between them. The CDR3 sequence is 15 residues long. The CDR3: CASSWRVSSTGELFF. For the CDR3, the DNA is TGTGCCAGCAGCTGGCGTGTCAGTAGCACCGGGGAGCTGTTTTTT.

The CDR3 here is CASSPGPSYEQYF. CDR3 coding DNA: TGTGCCAGCAGCCCCGGGCCCTCCTACGAGCAGTACTTC. The J gene is TRBJ2-7, the V gene TRBV6-6; D gene ambiguous. The CDR3 loop spans 13 amino acids. CDR1 is MNHNY, CDR2 SVGAGI, per germline (reference sequence). V shed 6 bases and J shed 0 bases, with 9 bases lying between them.

In this sample, this clone turned up a few times. This chain joins TRBV6-5 and TRBJ1-4; D unclear. Per the germline V gene, CDR1 is MNHEY and CDR2 is SVGAGI. The germline V and J ends were trimmed by 8 bases and 4 bases, with 8 bases remaining between them. The CDR3 runs 12 residues. CDR3 residues: CASGGVNEKLFF. CDR3 in DNA: TGTGCCAGCGGCGGGGTTAATGAAAAACTGTTTTTT.

The chain carries TRBV10-1 and TRBJ2-7; possible D gene TRBD2, 6 bases. Germline lookup yields CDR1 WNHNN and CDR2 SYGVQD (reference sequence). V was cut by 0 bases and J by 3 bases, with 12 bases left in between. This CDR3 is 15 amino acids long. The CDR3 loop is CASSESEGPNYEQYF. The CDR3 coding sequence is TGCGCCAGCAGTGAGTCGGAGGGACCGAACTACGAGCAGTACTTC.

This clone was seen just once. V gene TRBV6-5 combines with J gene TRBJ2-1; D possibly corresponds to TRBD2 (5 bases). The V gene's germline CDR1 is MNHEY and CDR2 SVGAGI. CDR3 length equals 15 residues. The V end was cut by 2 bases, the J end by 4 bases, with 12 bases between. CDR3 sequence: CASSYDSAGYNEQFF. CDR3 DNA: TGTGCCAGCAGTTACGATTCGGCGGGTTACAATGAGCAGTTCTTC.

The rearrangement uses TRBV27 and TRBJ1-6, with D possibly TRBD1 on 5 matching bases. The CDR3 extends over 13 amino acids. V gave up 4 bases and J gave up 8 bases, with 9 bases separating them. Germline V gene lookup returns CDR1 MNHEY and CDR2 SMNVEV (reference sequence). The CDR3 is CASSSGGYSPLHF. The CDR3 region has the DNA TGTGCCAGCAGTTCTGGGGGTTATTCACCCCTCCACTTT.

The V gene is TRBV9, the J gene TRBJ2-7; a possible D gene is TRBD1 (5 bases). Trimming stripped 0 bases from V and 5 bases from J, with 6 bases between. This CDR3 is built from 12 residues. Germline V gene lookup returns CDR1 SGDLS and CDR2 YYNGEE. CDR3 region: CASSVEGNEQYF. CDR3 in DNA: TGTGCCAGCAGCGTAGAGGGGAACGAGCAGTACTTC. The full variable domain, with the rest looked up from reference TRBV9 and TRBJ2-7, is DSGVTQTPKHLITATGQRVTLRCSPRSGDLSVYWYQQSLDQGLQFLIQYYNGEERAKGNILERFSAQQFPDLHSELNLSSLELGDSALYFCASSVEGNEQYFGPGTRLTVT.